This is a list of T cell receptor beta chains from one sample in a study of T cells in Graves' hyperthyroidism and ophthalmopathy. A single record per CDR3 protein comes from TCRdb applying MiXCR to the multiplex PCR reads. The sample consists of about 720,000 distinct CDR3 sequences, around 20% of them appearing once. The sequenced material came from blood. These receptors came from a woman in her forties or fifties with Graves' hyperthyroidism that later progressed to Graves' ophthalmopathy. Each CDR3 is given with its conserved first and last residue. A D gene is named only where the DNA matches it firmly. Rows give clone size only sometimes, using once, few, many, or a class for an expanded clone.

clone size,D gene,J gene,V gene,CDR3 DNA,CDR3 protein
many,-,TRBJ2-7,TRBV7-2,TGTGCCAGCAGCTTAGAGGGCAGGGAGTACGAGCAGTACTTC,CASSLEGREYEQYF
many,TRBD2,TRBJ2-7,TRBV27,TGTGCCAGCAGGCGCACAGCGGGGGTCTCCTACGAGCAGTACTTC,CASRRTAGVSYEQYF
few,TRBD2,TRBJ2-4,TRBV27,TGTGCCAGCAGTCTATACGGGGGGGGAGGGAACATTCAGTACTTC,CASSLYGGGGNIQYF
many,TRBD1,TRBJ2-1,TRBV5-1,TGTGCCAGCAGCCTAGGGACAGACAATGAGCAGTTCTTC,CASSLGTDNEQFF
-,-,TRBJ1-4,TRBV6-2/TRBV6-3,TGTGCCAGCAGTTACGGTGCCGCCGCCGTGCTACTGTTTTTT,CASSYGAAAVLLFF
-,-,TRBJ2-5,TRBV7-9,TGTGCCAGCAGCCCGCACCAGTTGGAGACCCAGTACTTC,CASSPHQLETQYF
many,TRBD2,TRBJ2-1,TRBV11-3,TGTGCCAGCAGCTCCGGGACTAGCGGGGACAATGAGCAGTTCTTC,CASSSGTSGDNEQFF
few,-,TRBJ2-1,TRBV2,TGTGCCAGCAGTGAATCGGCAGGGATAGTGAATGAGCAGTTCTTC,CASSESAGIVNEQFF
few,TRBD1,TRBJ1-2,TRBV7-9,TGTGCCAGCAGCTCCGGACAGGGATTGTCCGGCTACACCTTC,CASSSGQGLSGYTF
many,-,TRBJ1-5,TRBV30,TGTGCCTGGAGTGTTGGAAACCAGGGCAATCAGCCCCAGCATTTT,CAWSVGNQGNQPQHF
many,TRBD1,TRBJ1-1,TRBV11-2,TGTGCCAGCACAGGGGGGGGGAAAGCTTTCTTT,CASTGGGKAFF
many,TRBD1,TRBJ1-2,TRBV20-1,TGCAGTGCTACCTGGGACAGGGTGGAGTATGGCTACACCTTC,CSATWDRVEYGYTF
-,-,TRBJ2-5,TRBV14,TGTGCCAGCAGCCAAGATTGGGTCAGTCTGGAGACCCAGTACTTC,CASSQDWVSLETQYF
many,-,TRBJ2-1,TRBV2,TGTGCCAGCAGCGAATTTAGGGGCGGGGAGGAGCAGTTCTTC,CASSEFRGGEEQFF
many,TRBD2,TRBJ2-3,TRBV7-9,TGTGCCAGCAGCTGGTCGGGACTACTCACAGATACGCAGTATTTT,CASSWSGLLTDTQYF
many,-,TRBJ1-5,TRBV2,TGTGCCAGCGCGACGGGATCGCGGGAACAGCCCCAGCATTTT,CASATGSREQPQHF
-,TRBD1,TRBJ2-5,TRBV15,TGTGCCACCAGCCCCGACAGGGGTGAGACCCAGTACTTC,CATSPDRGETQYF
many,-,TRBJ1-1,TRBV6-5,TGTGCCAGCAGTTACTCGGCGGGCGTGGGGGCTGAAGCTTTCTTT,CASSYSAGVGAEAFF
many,TRBD1,TRBJ2-7,TRBV7-2,TGTGCCAGCAGCTTAGTGATGCGACAGGGTGTCTACGAGCAGTACTTC,CASSLVMRQGVYEQYF
-,-,TRBJ2-7,TRBV19,TGTGCCAGTATAGGGCAGAATTCCTACGAGCAGTACTTC,CASIGQNSYEQYF
-,TRBD2,TRBJ2-3,TRBV6-1,TGTGCCAGCAGTAGAGGGGAGGGGAGCACAGATACGCAGTATTTT,CASSRGEGSTDTQYF
few,-,TRBJ1-4,TRBV20-1,TGCAGTGCTAGAGATTCCGGATTAACTAATGAAAAACTGTTTTTT,CSARDSGLTNEKLFF
many,-,TRBJ1-1,TRBV7-6,TGTGCCAGCAGCACGAAGCAGGAGGCTGAAGCTTTCTTT,CASSTKQEAEAFF
few,-,TRBJ1-1,TRBV29-1,TGCAGCGTTGGGGGGTCGTGGGGGAACACTGAAGCTTTCTTT,CSVGGSWGNTEAFF
few,-,TRBJ2-3,TRBV7-2,TGTGCCAGCAGCTTAGGAACGAGGCTAGATACGCAGTATTTT,CASSLGTRLDTQYF
few,-,TRBJ1-4,TRBV3-1,TGTGCCAGCAGCCAAGTCGTAGGTGGACAGAGGGAAAAACTGTTTTTT,CASSQVVGGQREKLFF
many,TRBD1,TRBJ2-5,TRBV7-9,TGTGCCAGCAGCATGACAGGGAGAGCAGAAGCCCAAGAGACCCAGTACTTC,CASSMTGRAEAQETQYF
-,-,TRBJ1-1,TRBV9,TGTGCCAGCAGCGCCACCGGGGGGATGAACACTGAAGCTTTCTTT,CASSATGGMNTEAFF
-,-,TRBJ2-4,TRBV6-1,TGTGCCAGCCGCTACGGGGAAAACATTCAGTACTTC,CASRYGENIQYF
many,-,TRBJ2-7,TRBV18,TGTGCCAGCTCAATTAAACAGGGTGGGTACGAGCAGTACTTC,CASSIKQGGYEQYF
many,-,TRBJ1-6,TRBV3-1,TGTGCCAGCTGCCAGGATTGGAAATATAATTCACCCCTCCACTTT,CASCQDWKYNSPLHF
-,-,TRBJ2-3,TRBV29-1,TGCAGCGGGGGGGGGGCACGAGATACGCAGTATTTT,CSGGGARDTQYF
many,-,TRBJ1-1,TRBV5-1,TGCGCCAGCAGCTTGGAGAGCCAGATCACTGAAGCTTTCTTT,CASSLESQITEAFF
-,-,TRBJ2-3,TRBV20-1,TGCAGTGCTAGAGATTCACAGTTTAGCACAGATACGCAGTATTTT,CSARDSQFSTDTQYF
-,-,TRBJ1-2,TRBV5-1,TGCGCCAGCAGCTTGGATGGCCGGGGAGACTATGGCTACACCTTC,CASSLDGRGDYGYTF
-,-,TRBJ2-2,TRBV3-1,TGTGCCATCGGAGGAACCGGGGAGCTGTTTTTT,CAIGGTGELFF
many,TRBD1,TRBJ1-2,TRBV2,TGTGCCAGCAGACCACCGGGACAGTCCACCTTTAACTATGGCTACACCTTC,CASRPPGQSTFNYGYTF
many,-,TRBJ2-2,TRBV11-2,TGTGCCAGCAGCTTAGGCAGGGCGAACACCGGGGAGCTGTTTTTT,CASSLGRANTGELFF
few,TRBD2,TRBJ2-7,TRBV12-3/TRBV12-4,TGTGCCAGCAGACTGGGGGGGGTCTACGAGCAGTACTTC,CASRLGGVYEQYF
many,-,TRBJ2-1,TRBV7-3,TGTGCCAGCAGCTTAATGGGGGGGCGGTTGGACAATGAGCAGTTCTTC,CASSLMGGRLDNEQFF
-,-,TRBJ1-5,TRBV6-1,TGTGCCAGCAGTGTGCAGGACAATCAGCCCCAGCATTTT,CASSVQDNQPQHF